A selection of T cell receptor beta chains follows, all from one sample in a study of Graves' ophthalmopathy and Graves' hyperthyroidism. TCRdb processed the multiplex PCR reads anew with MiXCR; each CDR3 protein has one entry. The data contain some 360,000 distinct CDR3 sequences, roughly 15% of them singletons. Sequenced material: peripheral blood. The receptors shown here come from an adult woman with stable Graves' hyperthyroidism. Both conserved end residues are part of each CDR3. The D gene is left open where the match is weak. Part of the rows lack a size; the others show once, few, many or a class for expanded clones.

CASRPAQGARGTEAFF	TGTGCCAGCAGACCCGCTCAGGGGGCGCGGGGGACTGAAGCTTTCTTT	TRBJ1-1	many	16	TRBV5-4	TRBD1
CASSKVLAVLNTGELFF	TGTGCCAGTAGTAAGGTGCTAGCAGTCCTAAACACCGGGGAGCTGTTTTTT	TRBJ2-2	few	17	TRBV19	-
CSAYGQIQETQYF	TGCAGTGCTTACGGACAGATACAAGAGACCCAGTACTTC	TRBJ2-5	many	13	TRBV20-1	-
CASSGEAGWYEQYF	TGTGCCAGCAGCGGAGAGGCGGGCTGGTACGAGCAGTACTTC	TRBJ2-7	many	14	TRBV9	-
CASSIYQYSNQPQHF	TGTGCCAGTAGTATATACCAGTATAGCAATCAGCCCCAGCATTTT	TRBJ1-5	many	15	TRBV19	-
CASTQGAGQPQHF	TGTGCCAGCACCCAAGGGGCAGGGCAGCCCCAGCATTTT	TRBJ1-5	many	13	TRBV12-3/TRBV12-4	-
CASSETRRSNQPQHF	TGTGCCAGCAGTGAGACAAGGCGGAGTAATCAGCCCCAGCATTTT	TRBJ1-5	many	15	TRBV6-1	-
CASSFSTGGTNQPQHF	TGTGCCAGCAGCTTTTCAACAGGGGGGACCAATCAGCCCCAGCATTTT	TRBJ1-5	many	16	TRBV7-6	TRBD1
CASSLASWGRSHYEQYF	TGTGCCAGCAGCTTAGCTTCTTGGGGGCGGAGCCACTACGAGCAGTACTTC	TRBJ2-7	few	17	TRBV11-1	-
CASSIAGGSHQPQHF	TGTGCCAGTAGTATAGCGGGGGGCAGTCATCAGCCCCAGCATTTT	TRBJ1-5	many	15	TRBV19	-
CASSPGLGTTYEAFF	TGTGCCAGCAGTCCCGGCCTTGGGACGACCTATGAAGCTTTCTTT	TRBJ1-1	few	15	TRBV27	-
CASSEPGQGLTKAFF	TGTGCCAGCAGCGAGCCTGGACAGGGACTAACCAAAGCTTTCTTT	TRBJ1-1	many	15	TRBV6-1	TRBD1
CAISAGTGNQPQHF	TGTGCCATCAGTGCCGGGACAGGGAATCAGCCCCAGCATTTT	TRBJ1-5	many	14	TRBV10-3	TRBD1
CASTEVGVAGYTF	TGCGCCAGCACCGAAGTGGGGGTGGCTGGCTACACCTTC	TRBJ1-2	few	13	TRBV2	-
CASTQTGGIGEGYTF	TGTGCCAGTACTCAAACGGGAGGGATTGGTGAGGGCTACACCTTC	TRBJ1-2	-	15	TRBV6-1	-
CASSLTAGGLTEAFF	TGTGCCAGCAGTCTCACGGCAGGGGGTCTCACTGAAGCTTTCTTT	TRBJ1-1	many	15	TRBV12-3/TRBV12-4	TRBD1
CASSAPGQRKNSPLHF	TGTGCCAGCAGCGCGCCGGGACAACGGAAAAATTCACCCCTCCACTTT	TRBJ1-6	many	16	TRBV7-2	-
CASSENRQGSGYTF	TGTGCCAGCAGTGAAAACCGACAGGGTAGTGGCTACACCTTC	TRBJ1-2	many	14	TRBV2	TRBD1
CASKRGAGHKETQYF	TGCGCCAGCAAACGAGGAGCGGGCCACAAAGAGACCCAGTACTTC	TRBJ2-5	-	15	TRBV10-2	-
CASSPGGTVYGYTF	TGTGCCAGCAGCCCAGGAGGGACAGTTTATGGCTACACCTTC	TRBJ1-2	-	14	TRBV11-2	TRBD1
CASRRQGRLNTEAFF	TGTGCCAGTAGGCGACAGGGGCGGCTGAACACTGAAGCTTTCTTT	TRBJ1-1	many	15	TRBV19	TRBD1
CASSPRASPLNTEAFF	TGTGCCAGTAGTCCCCGGGCCTCCCCACTGAACACTGAAGCTTTCTTT	TRBJ1-1	many	16	TRBV19	-
CASSSGQGTYEQYF	TGCGCCAGCAGCTCCGGACAGGGTACCTACGAGCAGTACTTC	TRBJ2-7	many	14	TRBV5-1	TRBD1
CASSHPLGETQYF	TGTGCCAGCAGCCACCCGCTAGGAGAGACCCAGTACTTC	TRBJ2-5	many	13	TRBV7-9	-
CASSYSATLSYEQYF	TGTGCCAGCAGTTACTCGGCTACCTTATCCTACGAGCAGTACTTC	TRBJ2-7	many	15	TRBV6-5	-
CASSTSGGPLVEQYF	TGTGCCAGCTCGACCAGCGGGGGCCCCCTTGTTGAGCAGTACTTC	TRBJ2-7	-	15	TRBV18	TRBD2
CASSGAGGNRDTQYF	TGTGCCAGCAGTGGGGCAGGGGGGAATCGAGATACGCAGTATTTT	TRBJ2-3	many	15	TRBV6-1	-
CSAPETSKETQYF	TGCAGTGCACCTGAGACTAGCAAAGAGACCCAGTACTTC	TRBJ2-5	many	13	TRBV20-1	TRBD2
CASSPRDRPSGNTIYF	TGTGCCAGCAGTCCCCGGGACAGGCCCTCTGGAAACACCATATATTTT	TRBJ1-3	-	16	TRBV12-3/TRBV12-4	TRBD1
CASSSSGRVGENTF	TGTGCCAGCAGTTCCAGTGGCAGGGTGGGGGAGAACACCTTC	TRBJ1-2	many	14	TRBV12-3/TRBV12-4	-
CSAGTGGSRETQYF	TGCAGTGCTGGGACAGGCGGGAGTCGAGAGACCCAGTACTTC	TRBJ2-5	many	14	TRBV20-1	-
CASSPRNGVEGFTEAFF	TGCGCCAGCAGCCCACGCAATGGGGTGGAGGGATTCACTGAAGCTTTCTTT	TRBJ1-1	many	17	TRBV5-1	-
CASTIGTTYGYTF	TGTGCCAGCACTATAGGGACGACCTATGGCTACACCTTC	TRBJ1-2	-	13	TRBV6-2/TRBV6-3	-
CASGRGGDQETQYF	TGTGCCAGTGGGAGGGGAGGCGACCAAGAGACCCAGTACTTC	TRBJ2-5	-	14	TRBV7-2	TRBD2
CSVSGQGAGNIQYF	TGCAGCGTTTCGGGACAGGGGGCGGGAAACATTCAGTACTTC	TRBJ2-4	many	14	TRBV29-1	TRBD1
CASSQRGLTGELFF	TGTGCCAGCAGCCAGAGGGGGCTGACCGGGGAGCTGTTTTTT	TRBJ2-2	-	14	TRBV3-1	TRBD1
CASSTISTGGLKGYTF	TGTGCCAGCAGTACCATTTCAACAGGGGGTTTAAAAGGCTACACCTTC	TRBJ1-2	many	16	TRBV6-5	TRBD1
CASGLTWRNTEAFF	TGTGCCAGCGGTCTGACCTGGCGGAACACTGAAGCTTTCTTT	TRBJ1-1	many	14	TRBV6-2/TRBV6-3	-
CAGSGADRHGYTF	TGTGCCGGCAGTGGAGCCGACAGACATGGCTACACCTTC	TRBJ1-2	many	13	TRBV6-1	-
CASSQALPGTQETQYF	TGTGCCAGCAGCCAAGCTCTCCCAGGGACCCAAGAGACCCAGTACTTC	TRBJ2-5	few	16	TRBV14	-
CASSPEPGQGPYEQYF	TGCGCCAGCAGCCCAGAACCGGGACAGGGACCCTACGAGCAGTACTTC	TRBJ2-7	many	16	TRBV5-1	TRBD1
CAWSKTRTNSGANVLTF	TGTGCCTGGAGCAAGACCAGAACGAATTCTGGGGCCAACGTCCTGACTTTC	TRBJ2-6	few	17	TRBV30	-
CASSPTGYAFF	TGTGCCAGCAGCCCGACAGGGTACGCTTTCTTT	TRBJ1-1	many	11	TRBV7-2	TRBD1
CASSHPLGAPQYEQYF	TGTGCCAGCAGCCATCCCTTGGGGGCCCCACAATACGAGCAGTACTTC	TRBJ2-7	many	16	TRBV7-2	-
CDTSRDRGQASEQYF	TGTGACACCAGCAGAGATAGGGGACAGGCCAGTGAGCAGTACTTC	TRBJ2-7	many	15	TRBV15	TRBD1
CASSLLQPQGTYEQYF	TGTGCCAGCAGTTTATTGCAGCCACAGGGGACCTACGAGCAGTACTTC	TRBJ2-7	many	16	TRBV27	TRBD1
CASSLPGGAGTEAFF	TGTGCCAGCAGTTTACCAGGGGGCGCCGGCACTGAAGCTTTCTTT	TRBJ1-1	many	15	TRBV28	TRBD1
CSARDRWGNTEAFF	TGCAGTGCTAGAGACAGATGGGGAAACACTGAAGCTTTCTTT	TRBJ1-1	many	14	TRBV20-1	-
CASSSGLGSYEQYF	TGTGCCAGCAGCTCCGGGCTAGGCTCCTACGAGCAGTACTTC	TRBJ2-7	many	14	TRBV5-5	-
CASSITGRVGNQPQHF	TGTGCCAGCAGTATTACAGGGAGGGTTGGCAATCAGCCCCAGCATTTT	TRBJ1-5	-	16	TRBV12-3/TRBV12-4	-
CASRLSGGQGANGYTF	TGTGCCAGCAGGCTTAGCGGAGGACAGGGGGCCAATGGCTACACCTTC	TRBJ1-2	-	16	TRBV6-1	TRBD1
CASSATGGSTEAFF	TGCGCCAGCAGCGCGACAGGGGGGAGCACTGAAGCTTTCTTT	TRBJ1-1	many	14	TRBV5-1	TRBD1
CATKHGQRDIQYF	TGTGCCACCAAACACGGTCAGCGGGACATTCAGTACTTC	TRBJ2-4	-	13	TRBV6-2/TRBV6-3	-
CSAPIVGEQPQHF	TGCAGTGCTCCCATCGTTGGGGAGCAGCCCCAGCATTTT	TRBJ1-5	many	13	TRBV20-1	-
CAGRGRGANVLTF	TGTGCCGGGAGGGGGCGCGGGGCCAACGTCCTGACTTTC	TRBJ2-6	-	13	TRBV30	-